This T cell receptor (beta chain) emerged from a study of human T cells and chemical hapten exposure. The V gene lost 3 bases and the J gene lost 3 bases, with 11 bases spanning the gap. The CDR3 length is 14 residues. Germline CDR1 MNHEY, CDR2 SMNVEV (reference sequence). One entry per CDR3 protein results from TCRdb running MiXCR on the RACE reads. The sample consists of 300,000 to 350,000 distinct CDR3 sequences, under 9% of them appearing once. This clonotype was observed a few times. Its antigen is not known. As to time point: patch test 1, 2 weeks after DPC sensitization. Treatment meaning: therapeutic diphenylcyclopropenone sensitization with weekly scalp DPC. General study points: PT1 expanded TCR counts and patch test score were linked, and their correlation was positive.

V and J are TRBV27 and TRBJ1-2; no reliable D call. The sequence was collected from a woman younger than 35 with alopecia areata. Some clones in this sample may be carry-over from other donors' samples. The sequenced sample was whole blood, obtained in connection with sensitization to the hapten diphenylcyclopropenone (DPC). The CDR3 region is CASSLMGKDYGYTF. In nucleotides, the CDR3 is TGTGCCAGCAGTTTGATGGGAAAGGACTATGGCTACACCTTC.